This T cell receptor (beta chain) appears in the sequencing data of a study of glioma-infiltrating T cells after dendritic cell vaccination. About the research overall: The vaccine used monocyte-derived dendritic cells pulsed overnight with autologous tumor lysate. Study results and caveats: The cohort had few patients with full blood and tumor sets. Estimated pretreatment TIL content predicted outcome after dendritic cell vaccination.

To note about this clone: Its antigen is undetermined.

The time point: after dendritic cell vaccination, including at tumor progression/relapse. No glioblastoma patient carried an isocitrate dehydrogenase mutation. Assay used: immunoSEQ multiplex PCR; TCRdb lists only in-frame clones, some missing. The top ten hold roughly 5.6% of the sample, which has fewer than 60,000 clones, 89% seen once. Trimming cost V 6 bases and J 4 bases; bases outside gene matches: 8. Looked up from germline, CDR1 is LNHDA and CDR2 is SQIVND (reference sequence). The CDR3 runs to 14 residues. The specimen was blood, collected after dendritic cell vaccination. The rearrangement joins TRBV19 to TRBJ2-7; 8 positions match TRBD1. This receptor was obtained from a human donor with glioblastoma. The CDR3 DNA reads TGTGCCAGTAGCCATACAGGGGGTGGTTACGAGCAGTACTTC. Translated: CASSHTGGGYEQYF.